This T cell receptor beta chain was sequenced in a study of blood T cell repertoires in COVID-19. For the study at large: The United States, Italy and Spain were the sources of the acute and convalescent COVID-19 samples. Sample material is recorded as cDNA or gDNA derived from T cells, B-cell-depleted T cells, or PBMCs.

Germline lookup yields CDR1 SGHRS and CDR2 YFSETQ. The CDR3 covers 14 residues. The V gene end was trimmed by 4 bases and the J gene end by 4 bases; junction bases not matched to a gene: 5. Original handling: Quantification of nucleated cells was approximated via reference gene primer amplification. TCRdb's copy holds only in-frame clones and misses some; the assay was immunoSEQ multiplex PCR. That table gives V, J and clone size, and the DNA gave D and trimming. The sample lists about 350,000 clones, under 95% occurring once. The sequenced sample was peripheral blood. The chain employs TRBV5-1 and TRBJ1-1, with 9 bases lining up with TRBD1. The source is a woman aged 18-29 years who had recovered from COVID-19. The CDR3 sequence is CASSVQGAGTEAFF. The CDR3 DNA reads TGCGCCAGCAGCGTACAGGGGGCCGGCACTGAAGCTTTCTTT.